The 19 T cell receptor beta chains below come from one sample, sequenced in a study of cytomegalovirus exposure and HLA in healthy donors. Here immunoSEQ multiplex PCR was the method, and the copy in TCRdb shows in-frame clones only, minus some. The top ten clones hold roughly 0.88% of a sample with 250,000 to 350,000 clones, approximately 85% of them seen once. The sequenced sample was PBMCs. All receptors come from a man aged 25-40 years in good health and CMV-seronegative.

The chain links TRBV14 to TRBJ2-7; D call uncertain. V was trimmed by 4 bases and J by 2 bases, leaving 15 bases between them. CDR3 length: 15 residues. CDR1 and CDR2 from the germline V gene are SGHDN and FVKESK. This chain's CDR3 is CASSPTQQVTYEQYF. The CDR3, as DNA: TGTGCCAGCAGCCCGACCCAGCAGGTTACCTACGAGCAGTACTTC. Using reference TRBV14 and TRBJ2-7 for the parts outside the CDR3, the full variable domain is EAGVTQFPSHSVIEKGQTVTLRCDPISGHDNLYWYRRVMGKEIKFLLHFVKESKQDESGMPNNRFLAERTGGTYSTLKVQPAELEDSGVYFCASSPTQQVTYEQYFGPGTRLTVT.

The chain joins TRBV6-1 to TRBJ2-5, with D tentatively TRBD1 (8 bases). The CDR3 runs 17 residues. V shed 1 base and J shed 4 bases, with 19 bases lying between them. Looked up from germline, CDR1 is MNHNS and CDR2 is SASEGT. The chain's CDR3 is CASSEVGRGRGGETQYF. As DNA, the CDR3 is TGTGCCAGCAGTGAAGTCGGCAGGGGGCGCGGGGGAGAGACCCAGTACTTC.

This clone was picked up one time. This chain uses TRBV2 with TRBJ2-7, with TRBD1 identical over 8 bases. Germline V lookup: CDR1 SNHLY, CDR2 FYNNEI. With V trimmed by 3 bases and J by 2 bases, 6 bases remained unmatched. This CDR3 is built from 15 residues. CDR3 loop: CASSEDRVYPYEQYF. CDR3 nucleotides: TGTGCCAGCAGTGAGGACAGGGTCTATCCCTACGAGCAGTACTTC. The entire variable domain, with the rest obtained from reference TRBV2 and TRBJ2-7, is as follows: EPEVTQTPSHQVTQMGQEVILRCVPISNHLYFYWYRQILGQKVEFLVSFYNNEISEKSEIFDDQFSVERPDGSNFTLKIRSTKLEDSAMYFCASSEDRVYPYEQYFGPGTRLTVT.

The genes are TRBV5-6 and TRBJ2-4, with 8 bases that match TRBD1. After removal of 3 bases from V and 8 bases from J, the junction contained 4 bases not matched to a gene. Germline-derived CDR1 and CDR2 are SGHDT and YYEEEE. This CDR3 has 13 residues. This CDR3 is CASSSLGQDIQYF. DNA of the CDR3: TGTGCCAGCAGCTCACTGGGACAGGACATTCAGTACTTC.

The rearrangement uses TRBV27 and TRBJ1-1, with D perhaps matching TRBD1 (6 bases). The germline CDR1 and CDR2 sequences are MNHEY and SMNVEV (reference sequence). V was pared by 6 bases and J by 8 bases, with 16 bases between. The CDR3 is 13 amino acids. CDR3 DNA sequence: TGTGCCAGCAGGCCGGCAAGGGGGGGGGAAGCTTTCTTT. Translating gives CASRPARGGEAFF.

The gene calls are TRBV27 and TRBJ1-6; 7 positions match TRBD1. The CDR3 spans 17 residues. Looked up from germline, CDR1 is MNHEY and CDR2 is SMNVEV (reference sequence). Losses at the gene ends were 5 bases for V and 8 bases for J; bases not matched to a gene: 15. The CDR3 protein is CASSQNRGPNSYSPLHF. The CDR3 bases are TGTGCCAGCAGTCAGAACAGGGGCCCTAATTCATATTCACCCCTCCACTTT.

The chain carries TRBV7-2 and TRBJ1-3; D not certain. This CDR3 has 16 residues. The germline V and J ends were trimmed by 1 base and 4 bases, with 14 bases remaining between them. From germline, CDR1 is SGHTA and CDR2 FQGNSA. DNA of the CDR3: TGTGCCAGCAGCTTAGTGGGCCACTCTATAGGAAACACCATATATTTT. The encoded protein is CASSLVGHSIGNTIYF.

The V gene is TRBV5-4, the J gene TRBJ2-1; D possibly corresponds to TRBD2 (6 bases). The CDR3 runs 16 residues. Germline V gene sequence: CDR1 SGHNT, CDR2 YYREEE (reference sequence). The V end lost 5 bases, the J end lost 0 bases, and 15 bases lay between the germline ends. CDR3 coding DNA: TGTGCCAGCAGGCGGAGGGACTCACGCTCCTACAATGAGCAGTTCTTC. This codes for CASRRRDSRSYNEQFF.

This clone was counted between two and nine times. The gene calls are TRBV6-5 and TRBJ1-1; tentatively, D is TRBD1 (5 bases). V lost 6 bases to trimming and J lost 4 bases, with 15 bases between them. This CDR3 comprises 14 residues. CDR1 and CDR2 from the germline V gene are MNHEY and SVGAGI. CDR3 nucleotides: TGTGCCAGCAGGGTTGGGCCCCAGGGCACTGAAGCTTTCTTT. The encoded protein is CASRVGPQGTEAFF.

V gene TRBV9 combines with J gene TRBJ2-1; possibly TRBD2 for D (6 bases). Germline loops: CDR1 SGDLS, CDR2 YYNGEE. V was pared by 5 bases and J by 9 bases, with 6 bases between. CDR3 length: 10 amino acids. Written as DNA, the CDR3 is TGTGCCAGCAGGCGGGGTGAGCAGTTCTTC. Amino acid sequence: CASRRGEQFF.

CDR3 DNA: TGCGCCAGCAGCTCCAATCCCCCGGGGATTGGAAACGAGCAGTACTTC. This encodes CASSSNPPGIGNEQYF. The chain joins TRBV5-1 to TRBJ2-7; the D gene is possibly TRBD2 (5 bases). The germline V and J ends were trimmed by 3 bases and 5 bases, with 21 bases remaining between them. The germline V gene encodes CDR1 SGHRS and CDR2 YFSETQ. The CDR3 is made up of 16 amino acids. Supplemented by reference TRBV5-1 and TRBJ2-7, the full variable domain reads KAGVTQTPRYLIKTRGQQVTLSCSPISGHRSVSWYQQTPGQGLQFLFEYFSETQRNKGNFPGRFSGRQFSNSRSEMNVSTLELGDSALYLCASSSNPPGIGNEQYFGPGTRLTVT.

For the CDR3, the DNA is TGCGCCAGCAGCCAATCATGGGCGGGGGCCGGAGAGACCCAGTACTTC. Its translation is CASSQSWAGAGETQYF. The chain recombines TRBV4-3 with TRBJ2-5, with TRBD2 as a possible D gene (7 bases). CDR1 LGHNA and CDR2 YSLEER come from the germline V gene. The CDR3 runs to 16 residues. V lost 2 bases and J lost 4, with 17 bases in between.

The rearrangement joins TRBV2 to TRBJ1-4; the match to TRBD1 covers 8 bases. The germline V gene has CDR1 SNHLY and CDR2 FYNNEI. J lost 7 bases, V lost 0 bases, and 4 bases had no gene match. This CDR3 is 15 amino acids long. The CDR3 DNA reads TGTGCCAGCAGTGAAGCGCTCGGACAGGGTGAAAAACTGTTTTTT. Translating gives CASSEALGQGEKLFF.

The chain couples TRBV11-2 to TRBJ2-7, with D perhaps TRBD2 (5 bases). The CDR3 has 16 amino acids. The germline V and J ends were trimmed by 5 bases and 0 bases, with 17 bases remaining between them. Germline CDR1 and CDR2: SGHAT and FQNNGV. The CDR3 here is CASSHRGHSPSYEQYF. The CDR3 bases are TGTGCCAGCAGCCATCGGGGTCACTCCCCCTCCTACGAGCAGTACTTC.

V and J are TRBV5-6 and TRBJ1-2; 7 bases agree with TRBD1. Per the germline V gene, CDR1 is SGHDT and CDR2 is YYEEEE. V lost 5 bases to trimming and J lost 11 bases; unmatched junction nucleotides: 12. The CDR3 has 13 amino acids. The CDR3 protein is CASSFGTDVGYTF. The CDR3 region has the DNA TGTGCCAGCAGTTTCGGGACAGATGTAGGGTACACCTTC.

J is TRBJ1-4 and V is TRBV7-9; tentatively, D is TRBD1 (6 bases). The CDR3 sequence is 14 residues long. The germline V gene encodes CDR1 SEHNR and CDR2 FQNEAQ (reference sequence). V was cut by 4 bases and J by 8 bases, with 14 bases left in between. As DNA, the CDR3 is TGTGCCAGCAGCTCGACAGGAGTCTCCGAAAAACTGTTTTTT. Translating gives CASSSTGVSEKLFF.

The chain recombines TRBV4-1 with TRBJ1-2; TRBD1 agrees at 11 bases. In germline, CDR1 is MGHRA, CDR2 YSYEKL. The CDR3 is 15 residues long. With 5 bases clipped from V and 2 bases from J, the junction kept 4 bases outside the gene matches. CDR3 sequence (DNA): TGCGCCAGCAGCTTCCGGACAGGGGGCAACTATGGCTACACCTTC. Its protein is CASSFRTGGNYGYTF.

This chain connects TRBV19 to TRBJ1-5; 7 bases fit TRBD1. With V trimmed by 5 bases and J by 0 bases, 10 bases remained unmatched. The CDR3 is 17 residues long. Germline CDR1 reads LNHDA; CDR2 reads SQIVND (reference sequence). CDR3 nucleotide sequence: TGTGCCAGTAGTTCCCTACAGGGGAAATATAGCAATCAGCCCCAGCATTTT. Amino acid sequence: CASSSLQGKYSNQPQHF. The variable domain in full, with the rest retrieved from reference TRBV19 and TRBJ1-5, is DGGITQSPKYLFRKEGQNVTLSCEQNLNHDAMYWYRQDPGQGLRLIYYSQIVNDFQKGDIAEGYSVSREKKESFPLTVTSAQKNPTAFYLCASSSLQGKYSNQPQHFGDGTRLSIL.

The rearrangement links TRBV21-1 to TRBJ2-2; TRBD1, the table's D call, lacks a check against the DNA. TRBV21-1 is termed a pseudogene. The CDR3 is made up of 18 amino acids. This CDR3 reads CASSARGRQGGNTGELFF. In DNA, the CDR3 is TGTGCCAGCAGCGCTAGGGGCCGACAGGGAGGGAACACCGGGGAGCTGTTTTTT.